The source of this T cell receptor beta chain is a study of cytomegalovirus exposure and HLA in healthy donors. PCR used 60 Vbeta primers and 13 Jbeta primers. Original handling: In a later analysis, the count reached 75 million to 90 million unique TCR beta chains, with 9 million to 11 million shared. The method was immunoSEQ multiplex PCR; TCRdb's version includes in-frame clones alone and lacks a portion of them. V and J calls and clone size are given by that table; D and trimming were obtained from the DNA. The data show about 160,000 clones, with around 88% seen just once and 0.75% to 0.95% held by the top ten. This clone occurred once. The CDR3 contains 16 residues. Germline V gives CDR1 SGHTA, CDR2 FQGNSA. Losses at the gene ends were 2 bases for V and 6 bases for J; bases not matched to a gene: 11.

The chain joins TRBV7-2 to TRBJ2-7; 9 bases match TRBD2. The source of this sequence is a woman aged 25-40 years in good health and CMV-seronegative. Material: PBMCs. The DNA for the CDR3 is TGTGCCAGCAGCTTACAGCGGGGGGTCCAAGCAGGCGAGCAGTACTTC. Its translation is CASSLQRGVQAGEQYF.